This TCR beta chain comes out of a study of T-cell reconstitution after alpha-beta-depleted transplantation in children. Library preparation (for TCRbeta) was performed with unique molecular identifiers. MiXCR, applied by TCRdb to the PCR reads, yields one record per CDR3 protein. The sample records around 500,000 distinct CDR3 sequences, around an eighth being singletons. The CDR3 totals 14 residues. Germline CDR1 reads SGHRS; CDR2 reads YFSETQ. Deletions cut 4 bases from V and 1 base from J, with 11 bases between. This clonotype was obtained from a human donor who donated a stem cell graft to a child with combined immunodeficiency. The rearrangement uses TRBV5-1 and TRBJ2-5; D is perhaps TRBD1 or TRBD2 (5 bases each). Sample: PBMCs from the stem cell graft donor, taken from the stem cell graft. The CDR3 spells CASSPGTFQETQYF. Here the CDR3 DNA reads TGCGCCAGCAGCCCGGGGACCTTCCAAGAGACCCAGTACTTC.